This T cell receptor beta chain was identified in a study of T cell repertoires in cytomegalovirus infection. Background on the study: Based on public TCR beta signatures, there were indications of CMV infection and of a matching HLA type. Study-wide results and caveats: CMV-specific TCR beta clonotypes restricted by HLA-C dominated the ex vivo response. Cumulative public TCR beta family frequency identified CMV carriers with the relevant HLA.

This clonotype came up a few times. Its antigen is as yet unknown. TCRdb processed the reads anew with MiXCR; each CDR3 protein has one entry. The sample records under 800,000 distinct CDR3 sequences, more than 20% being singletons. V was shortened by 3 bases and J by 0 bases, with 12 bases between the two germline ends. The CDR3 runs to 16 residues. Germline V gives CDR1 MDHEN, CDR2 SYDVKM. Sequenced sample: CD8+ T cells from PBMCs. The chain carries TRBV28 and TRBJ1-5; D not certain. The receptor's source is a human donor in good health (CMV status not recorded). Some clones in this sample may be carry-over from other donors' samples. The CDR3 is CASSLNLVHSNQPQHF. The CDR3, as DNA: TGTGCCAGCAGTTTGAATTTGGTCCATAGCAATCAGCCCCAGCATTTT. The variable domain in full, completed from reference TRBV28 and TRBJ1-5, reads DVKVTQSSRYLVKRTGEKVFLECVQDMDHENMFWYRQDPGLGLRLIYFSYDVKMKEKGDIPEGYSVSREKKERFSLILESASTNQTSMYLCASSLNLVHSNQPQHFGDGTRLSIL.